This T cell receptor beta chain is drawn from a study of blood T cells in healthy people across ages. Primed by a sample-barcoded 5' primer and a J-beta primer mix, a second PCR proceeded for about 7 to 11 cycles. TCRdb redid the calling of the 5' RACE reads with MiXCR, one entry per CDR3 protein. The repertoire holds about 640,000 distinct CDR3 sequences, with under 65% as singletons. The TCR comes from a man between 60 and 75 years old in good health. Input material: blood.

The CDR3: CSALPGQGAYEQYF. The CDR3 DNA reads as TGCAGTGCCCTCCCGGGACAGGGGGCTTACGAGCAGTACTTC. This chain uses TRBV20-1 with TRBJ2-7; 12 bases map to TRBD1. The CDR3 sequence is 14 residues long. Germline-derived CDR1 and CDR2 are DFQATT and SNEGSKA (reference sequence). V dropped 6 bases and J dropped 4; count of bases not matched to a gene: 7.